This T cell receptor (beta chain) was sequenced for a study of naive CD8 T cells in extremely preterm neonates. The assay was immunoSEQ multiplex PCR, and TCRdb's table has in-frame clones only and misses some. Of approximately 5,000 clones in the sample, approximately 96% are singletons; the top ten hold 7.5% to 10%. Trimming removed 3 bases from V and 2 bases from J, with 8 bases in between. The V gene's germline CDR1 is MNHNS and CDR2 SASEGT. The CDR3 length is 14 residues. This TCR came from a human donor in good health. The sequenced sample consisted of naive CD8+ T cells from blood. The chain has TRBV6-1 and TRBJ2-4; D might be TRBD1 (5 bases). The CDR3 reads CASSDRVTKNIQYF. The CDR3 nucleotides are TGTGCCAGCAGTGACAGGGTAACCAAAAACATTCAGTACTTC.